Included here is one TCR beta chain sequence, with context. This entry belongs to a study of blood T cell repertoires in COVID-19. For the study at large: COVID-19 samples collected from the United States, Italy and Spain covered acute and convalescent phases. In each case, the material was cDNA or gDNA derived from T cells, B-cell-depleted T cells, or PBMCs.

Data came from immunoSEQ multiplex PCR; TCRdb stores just in-frame clones and leaves some out. The data show approximately 100,000 clones, roughly 90% seen once. The sequence was obtained from a human donor with COVID-19, enrolled during active disease. The donor label of this sample is uncertain. The source material was peripheral blood.

CDR3 coding DNA: TGTGCCAGCAGTCAAGGACAGCTTAGCAATCAGCCCCAGCATTTT. Translated: CASSQGQLSNQPQHF. The rearrangement uses TRBV6-1 and TRBJ1-5, with D possibly TRBD1 on 6 matching bases. CDR3 length: 15 residues. Germline CDR1 MNHNS, CDR2 SASEGT. The V gene lost 5 bases and the J gene lost 0 bases, with 11 bases spanning the gap.